This TCR beta chain was sequenced in a study of blood T cell repertoires in COVID-19. Study overall: The United States, Italy and Spain supplied acute and convalescent COVID-19 samples. Sources were T cells, B-cell-depleted T cells, or PBMCs; the material itself was cDNA or gDNA.

As originally analysed: Counts of nucleated cells, estimated from reference gene primer amplification, were obtained. Only in-frame clones appear in the TCRdb table, and some are missing; sequencing was by immunoSEQ multiplex PCR. V, J and clone size are taken as reported in that table, and D and trimming were inferred from the DNA itself. Of over 70,000 clones listed, approximately 80% are singletons. This CDR3 is 13 amino acids long. V shed 5 bases and J shed 1 base, with 8 bases lying between them. The sequencing input was peripheral blood. The sequence came from a human donor in a cohort sampled during active COVID-19. The chain couples TRBV12-3 or TRBV12-4 to TRBJ1-1; D not resolved. The CDR3 here is CASSIQRNTEAFF. CDR3 DNA sequence: TGTGCCAGCAGTATACAGAGGAACACTGAAGCTTTCTTT.